These T cell receptor beta chains were read from a single sample in a study of cytomegalovirus exposure and HLA in healthy donors. Profiling relied on immunoSEQ multiplex PCR, and the TCRdb table lists in-frame clones only, not all of them. This sample yields 97,000 or so clones, of which less than 85% are seen a single time; 2.6% belongs to the top ten. The sequenced material came from PBMCs. The source is a man aged 40-50 years in good health and CMV-seronegative. CDR3s include the opening cysteine and the closing phenylalanine or tryptophan. The order of the fields is V gene, clone size, J gene, D gene, CDR3 DNA, CDR3 protein. A D gene is named only where the DNA matches it firmly. Clone size appears in some rows only: once, few, many, or a class for an expanded clone.

v_gene: TRBV5-4; abundance: -; j_gene: TRBJ1-2; d_gene: TRBD1; CDR3nt: TGTGCCAGCAGCCCGACAGGGCGCTATGGCTACACCTTC; CDR3aa: CASSPTGRYGYTF
v_gene: TRBV7-7; abundance: -; j_gene: TRBJ2-5; d_gene: TRBD1; CDR3nt: TGTGCTAGCAGCTTCGGGACAGGGAGTCAAGAGACCCAGTACTTC; CDR3aa: CASSFGTGSQETQYF
v_gene: TRBV7-3; abundance: -; j_gene: TRBJ2-3; d_gene: TRBD2; CDR3nt: TGTGCCAGCAGTGCTATCCGCGGGGGGCCCACAGATACGCAGTATTTT; CDR3aa: CASSAIRGGPTDTQYF
v_gene: TRBV9; abundance: -; j_gene: TRBJ2-6; d_gene: -; CDR3nt: TGTGCCAGCAGCGTAGTTTGGGGGGCTGGGGCCAACGTCCTGACTTTC; CDR3aa: CASSVVWGAGANVLTF
v_gene: TRBV29-1; abundance: -; j_gene: TRBJ2-5; d_gene: -; CDR3nt: TGCAGCGTTGAAGATATTAAGGCAGGGAAAGAGACCCAGTACTTC; CDR3aa: CSVEDIKAGKETQYF
v_gene: TRBV6-6; abundance: -; j_gene: TRBJ2-3; d_gene: -; CDR3nt: TGTGCCAGCAGTTACTCGGCGGGGAGCACAGATACGCAGTATTTT; CDR3aa: CASSYSAGSTDTQYF
v_gene: TRBV19; abundance: -; j_gene: TRBJ1-1; d_gene: TRBD1; CDR3nt: TGTGCCAGTAGATTATGGACAGGGGGGAACACTGAAGCTTTCTTT; CDR3aa: CASRLWTGGNTEAFF
v_gene: TRBV9; abundance: once; j_gene: TRBJ2-3; d_gene: TRBD1; CDR3nt: TGTGCCAGCAGCACCGGACAGGGCACAGATACGCAGTATTTT; CDR3aa: CASSTGQGTDTQYF
v_gene: TRBV6-6; abundance: -; j_gene: TRBJ2-7; d_gene: TRBD1; CDR3nt: TGTGCCAGCAGTTTAGGACAGGGGATTATCTCCTACGAGCAGTACTTC; CDR3aa: CASSLGQGIISYEQYF
v_gene: TRBV7-3; abundance: -; j_gene: TRBJ1-6; d_gene: TRBD1; CDR3nt: TGTGCCAGCAGCCGCAGGACAGGGGGAAATTCACCCCTCCACTTT; CDR3aa: CASSRRTGGNSPLHF
v_gene: TRBV5-8; abundance: -; j_gene: TRBJ2-3; d_gene: TRBD1; CDR3nt: TGTGCCAGCAGCTTGGGGGGACAGGGGAGCACAGATACGCAGTATTTT; CDR3aa: CASSLGGQGSTDTQYF